This TCR beta chain was observed in a study of blood T cells in healthy people across ages. A second PCR of about 6 to 12 cycles used a sample-barcoded 5' primer and a J-beta primer mix. There were at least 3 million CDR3-containing paired-end reads obtained from each sample. In TCRdb, the 5' RACE reads were re-called with MiXCR into one record per CDR3 protein. In the table there are about 680,000 distinct CDR3 sequences, roughly 50% of which are singletons. Notes on the study in general: Higher naive T cell percentage went strongly together with higher TCR beta diversity. Diversity estimates drawn from one million T cells were deemed underestimates.

Trimming shortened V by 3 bases and J by 5 bases, and 5 bases separated the two germline ends. The CDR3 contains 12 residues. Comment on this clonotype: As yet, its antigen is unknown.

The TCR sequence derives from a woman aged 55-69 years in good health. This chain joins TRBV12-3 or TRBV12-4 and TRBJ2-1; no firm D call. Material: blood. The CDR3, as DNA: TGTGCCAGCAGTTTGCACAACAATGAGCAGTTCTTC. Its protein product is CASSLHNNEQFF.